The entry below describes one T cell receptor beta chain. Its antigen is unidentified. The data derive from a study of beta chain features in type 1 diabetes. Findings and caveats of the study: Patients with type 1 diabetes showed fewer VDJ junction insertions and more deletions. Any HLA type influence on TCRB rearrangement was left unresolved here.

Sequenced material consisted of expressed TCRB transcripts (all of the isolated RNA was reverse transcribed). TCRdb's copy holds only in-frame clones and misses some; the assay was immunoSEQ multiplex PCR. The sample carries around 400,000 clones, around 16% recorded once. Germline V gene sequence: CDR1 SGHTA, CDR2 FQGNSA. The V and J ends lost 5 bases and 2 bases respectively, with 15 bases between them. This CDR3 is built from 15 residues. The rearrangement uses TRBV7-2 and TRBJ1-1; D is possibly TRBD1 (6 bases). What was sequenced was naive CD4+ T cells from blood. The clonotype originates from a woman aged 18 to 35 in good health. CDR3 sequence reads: CASSPTTGTNTEAFF. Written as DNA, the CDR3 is TGTGCCAGCAGCCCGACGACAGGAACCAACACTGAAGCTTTCTTT.